Listed below are T cell receptor beta chains from one sample, sequenced in a study of cytomegalovirus exposure and HLA in healthy donors. Data came from immunoSEQ multiplex PCR; TCRdb stores just in-frame clones and leaves some out. Of 80,000 to 100,000 clones listed, around four fifths are singletons. Sequences were obtained from PBMCs. The receptors stem from a man aged 50-59 years in good health and CMV-seropositive. Both conserved end residues are trimmed from each CDR3.

length,V,J,CDR3
13,TRBV9,TRBJ2-1,ASSAMERPYNEQF
10,TRBV19,TRBJ1-2,ASSMRAAFYT
13,TRBV5-1,TRBJ2-7,ASSVVGAIPREQY
14,TRBV2,TRBJ2-1,ASSGNDRGLYNEQF
11,TRBV28,TRBJ1-2,ASSFSGVYGYT
16,TRBV27,TRBJ2-7,ASSSTSGGVLTFYEQY
13,TRBV5-6,TRBJ1-5,ASSLWGPGNQPQN
11,TRBV30,TRBJ2-7,AWSVGHSYEQY
12,TRBV6-6,TRBJ1-6,ASRGTEYNSPLH
11,TRBV2,TRBJ2-5,ASTLFEGETQY
13,TRBV15,TRBJ1-2,ATSRDRPDYYGYP
13,TRBV4-3,TRBJ1-4,ASSQTGQGTEKLF
14,TRBV7-6,TRBJ1-3,ASSLVDSHSGNTIY
15,TRBV29-1,TRBJ2-5,SVDGVVLAGEQETQY
13,TRBV7-2,TRBJ2-5,ASSLNGGAGETQY
9,TRBV5-6,TRBJ2-5,ASSQQETQY